This T cell receptor (beta chain) was observed in a study of T cells in Graves' hyperthyroidism and ophthalmopathy (dated by TCRdb to the late 2010s). General notes on the study: Peripheral blood was collected at initial diagnosis, before any treatment. TCR V-J signatures able to tell the groups apart were searched for in a discovery cohort of 90 to 100 patients, of whom 43 had Graves' ophthalmopathy and some 60 had stable Graves' hyperthyroidism. Prospective prediction of ophthalmopathy was tested in an independent validation cohort of 18 to 20 hyperthyroidism patients and around 16 patients who later progressed to ophthalmopathy. The approximately 97 discovery patients were randomly divided into training and test sets at a 7:3 ratio. In addition, the study compared T-cell repertoires in thyroid tissue and in blood from five or six Graves' hyperthyroidism patients. Once sampling was done, hyperthyroidism patients were given methimazole at a starting dose of 30 mg daily, whereas ophthalmopathy patients were given high-dose intravenous methylprednisolone. According to the paper, TCR Vbeta CDR3 sequencing was carried out on about 140 peripheral blood samples, which came from under 50 ophthalmopathy, around 75 hyperthyroidism and some 17 progressor patients.

Hyperthyroidism patients were newly diagnosed, had a disease duration of under 2 months, and were aged 18 to 65 years. The study excluded patients with uncontrolled infections, other autoimmune diseases, pregnancy or lactation. Clinical symptoms, serum thyroxine and TRAb, thyroid ultrasound, and orbital computed tomography formed the basis for the diagnoses. Blood from progressor patients was drawn when they were first diagnosed with hyperthyroidism, before any ophthalmopathy symptoms appeared. PBMCs were separated from approximately 10 ml of fresh peripheral blood using Ficoll-Paque density gradient centrifugation. Progressor patients were first diagnosed with Graves' hyperthyroidism and then developed ophthalmopathy during follow-up. Trizol reagent was used to extract total RNA, and RNA quality was then checked on an Agilent 2100 Bioanalyzer. This clonotype occurred many times. Its antigen has not been determined. Nothing much larger sits one base from this clone, and base qualities are not available.

The TCR beta CDR3 regions were amplified from the RNA transcripts. A first-round RT-PCR of the TCR CDR3 used the HTBI primer set with the Qiagen OneStep RT-PCR kit. The libraries were constructed in a second round of multiplex PCR and then size-selected and purified. Sequencing of the libraries was done on an Illumina HiSeq2000 using paired-end 100 bp reads. Per the original workflow: SOAPnuke was used to process the raw data, throwing out any read that contained adapters or uncalled bases, had a mean Phred below 15, or lacked an exact constant-primer or identifier match. COPE v1.2.5 was used to merge the high-quality paired reads, and each unique nucleotide sequence was defined as a clonotype. MiTCR v1.1 was used to align clonotypes to the IMGT TRBV, TRBD and TRBJ reference segments. The analysis included only V-J combinations with a frequency above 0.0001, which together covered about 99% of the repertoires. The TCS score was defined as the ratio of F50 (clonal expansion) to E x V (chaos), calculated using BLOSUM62-based TCRdist between CDR3 peptides within each V-J. Welch's t-statistics and random forest reduced around 510 V-J features to roughly 13, which were used in a naive Bayes classifier (R e1071). TCRdb took the public reads, trimmed them with fastp at Q25, ran MiXCR for clone calling and kept in-frame beta chains. Every CDR3 protein is listed once, alongside the most common genes and DNA of its rows. Here the V and J calls rest on TCRdb's processing, not on the authors' analysis. The sample data list 250,000 to 300,000 distinct CDR3 sequences, and 13% of these were observed just once. The ten top clones hold about 8% of the sample.

V was cut back by 0 bases and J by 5 bases, leaving a gap of 16 bases between them. CDR1 and CDR2 are read off the germline V gene (reference sequence) as LGHDT and YNNKEL. Counted from cysteine to phenylalanine, this CDR3 has 16 amino acids. The retained sequence is limited to the CDR3, 48 bases, with the frame set at the first base. General conclusions and limits of the study: No statistical method was used to set the sample size in advance, and investigators knew the group allocation. In validation, the model predicted progression to ophthalmopathy with roughly 70% sensitivity and about 72% specificity, a median of around six months before onset. In cross-validation, a model built on a 13 V-J signature told ophthalmopathy apart from stable hyperthyroidism with under 90% sensitivity and about 81% specificity, and in testing the same model reached 80%/75%. Blood samples also contained most of the expanded thyroid clonotypes (frequency above 0.001), which suggests that blood repertoires may reflect thyroid immune responses.

The clonotype originates from a woman in her 30s with Graves' hyperthyroidism that later progressed to Graves' ophthalmopathy. The sequenced material came from blood. The V and J genes are TRBV3-1 and TRBJ2-5, with a weak D call of TRBD2 (6 bases match). Here the CDR3 is given as CASSQDAWQAGETQYF. Read as DNA, the sequence is TGTGCCAGCAGCCAAGATGCATGGCAGGCGGGGGAGACCCAGTACTTC.